These 24 T cell receptor beta chains were all obtained from the same sample, sequenced in a study of Ad26.COV2.S vaccination and SARS-CoV-2 variants. Libraries were prepared by immunoSEQ multiplex PCR; TCRdb keeps only in-frame clonotypes and omits some of them. This table has fewer than 400,000 clones, over 75% appearing once. Regarding treatment: roughly 19 received Ad26.COV2.S at low or high dose, single or two shots; about 5 received placebo; per-sample allocation not given. Samples were taken on day 63 after the first vaccine or placebo injection. The source material was peripheral blood, sampled in a trial of Ad26.COV2.S vaccine versus placebo. Receptors were obtained from a person aged 18-60 years who received the Ad26.COV2.S COVID-19 vaccine or a placebo.

This CDR3 reads CASSPGQLRETQYF. The CDR3 coding sequence is TGTGCCAGCAGCCCGGGACAGCTAAGGGAGACCCAGTACTTC. The chain has TRBV7-9 and TRBJ2-5, with 7 positions matching TRBD1. Trimming cost V 5 bases and J 5 bases; bases outside gene matches: 8. Per germline, CDR1 SEHNR and CDR2 FQNEAQ (reference sequence). The CDR3 consists of 14 residues.

The chain has TRBV3-1 (or the pseudogene TRBV3-2) and TRBJ2-7, with D tentatively TRBD1 (6 bases). Germline V CDR1 and CDR2: LGHDT, YNNKEL (reference sequence). The V and J ends lost 6 bases and 0 bases respectively, with 12 bases between them. The CDR3 extends over 14 amino acids. CDR3: CASSYGQFSYEQYF. CDR3 nucleotide sequence: TGTGCCAGCAGTTATGGACAGTTCTCCTACGAGCAGTACTTC.

Here the CDR3 reads CASRRTGSNGELFF. The DNA of the CDR3 is TGTGCCAGCAGACGGACAGGGTCGAACGGGGAGCTGTTTTTT. The genes are TRBV27 and TRBJ2-2, with TRBD1 matching over 8 bases. Trimming removed 6 bases from V and 7 bases from J; junction bases left unmatched: 7. CDR3 length: 14 amino acids. Germline V CDR1 and CDR2: MNHEY, SMNVEV (reference sequence).

The rearrangement links TRBV20-1 to TRBJ1-2; possibly TRBD1 for D (6 bases). This CDR3 has 11 amino acids. The ends were cut back, 3 bases at V and 6 bases at J, with 8 bases in the middle. Germline V gene lookup returns CDR1 DFQATT and CDR2 SNEGSKA (reference sequence). Here the CDR3 reads CSASRTDGYTF. CDR3 sequence (DNA): TGCAGTGCTAGCCGGACAGATGGCTACACCTTC.

This clone was seen at least ten times. V and J are TRBV12-3 or TRBV12-4 and TRBJ1-1; D gene ambiguous. Trimming removed 2 bases at V and 11 bases at J, with 15 bases between. This CDR3 region has 13 residues. CDR3 DNA sequence: TGTGCCAGCAGTTTATCGGTCAGTTTTCGGGCTTTCTTT. Encoded protein: CASSLSVSFRAFF.

The genes are TRBV3-1 (or the pseudogene TRBV3-2) and TRBJ2-1; unclear D gene. CDR1 and CDR2 (germline): LGHDT, YNNKEL (reference sequence). The V gene lost 0 bases and the J gene lost 10 bases, with 13 bases spanning the gap. The CDR3 spans 14 residues. CDR3 DNA: TGTGCCAGCAGCCAAGATCAGGACGATCCGGAGCAGTTCTTC. Residues: CASSQDQDDPEQFF.

The chain carries TRBV7-8 and TRBJ1-2; D call uncertain. CDR3 size: 15 residues. Germline loops: CDR1 SGHVS, CDR2 FQNEAQ. The V gene lost 5 bases and the J gene lost 4 bases, with 17 bases spanning the gap. The CDR3 DNA sequence: TGTGCCAGCAGCCTCACCGGGAGCCGGAGCTATGGCTACACCTTC. Translated: CASSLTGSRSYGYTF. Using reference TRBV7-8 and TRBJ1-2 for the parts outside the CDR3, the full variable domain is GAGVSQSPRYKVAKRGQDVALRCDPISGHVSLFWYQQALGQGPEFLTYFQNEAQLDKSGLPSDRFFAERPEGSVSTLKIQRTQQEDSAVYLCASSLTGSRSYGYTFGSGTRLTVV.

The J gene is TRBJ2-7, the V gene TRBV4-1, with TRBD1 matching over 9 bases. CDR1 is MGHRA and CDR2 is YSYEKL in the germline V gene. Trimming took 3 bases from V and 3 from J; bases not matched to a gene: 6. The CDR3 runs 15 residues. The CDR3 bases are TGCGCCAGCAGCCAGGAGACAGGGGGACTCTACGAGCAGTACTTC. Protein: CASSQETGGLYEQYF.

The chain recombines TRBV27 with TRBJ1-5, with 9 nucleotides matching TRBD1. From germline, CDR1 is MNHEY and CDR2 SMNVEV (reference sequence). V lost 7 bases, J lost 7 bases, and 11 bases stayed unmatched. The CDR3 contains 15 residues. CDR3 in DNA: TGTGCCAGCACCCTAACGGGACAGGGCCGACAGCCCCAGCATTTT. This sequence encodes CASTLTGQGRQPQHF.

The genes are TRBV19 and TRBJ2-1, with 10 bases fitting TRBD2. V was clipped by 5 bases and J by 4 bases; unmatched bases: 5. Germline assignment: CDR1 LNHDA and CDR2 SQIVND (reference sequence). This CDR3 has 15 amino acids. CDR3 bases: TGTGCCAGTAGTTTTCAGCGGGAGGGGTACAATGAGCAGTTCTTC. It is translated as CASSFQREGYNEQFF.

The J gene is TRBJ2-2, the V gene TRBV11-1; D ambiguous. V was cut by 0 bases and J by 0 bases, with 2 bases left in between. This CDR3 is 14 amino acids long. Germline V lookup: CDR1 SGHAT, CDR2 FQDESV (reference sequence). CDR3 coding DNA: TGTGCCAGCAGCTTAGCCACGAACACCGGGGAGCTGTTTTTT. As protein: CASSLATNTGELFF.

The chain employs TRBV28 and TRBJ2-6, with a weak D call TRBD2 (6 bases). Germline V CDR1 and CDR2: MDHEN, SYDVKM. Trimming removed 5 bases from V and 0 bases from J, with 17 bases in between. CDR3 size: 18 residues. CDR3 sequence reads: CASSPPGTFRSGANVLTF. CDR3 in DNA: TGTGCCAGCAGTCCTCCCGGGACTTTCCGCTCTGGGGCCAACGTCCTGACTTTC.

With regard to this clone: This CDR3 is also generated by other DNA sequences in the sample. The genes are TRBV28 and TRBJ1-5; D is perhaps TRBD1 (5 bases). Trimming removed 3 bases from V and 0 bases from J, with 6 bases in between. This CDR3 has 14 residues. The germline CDR1 and CDR2 sequences are MDHEN and SYDVKM. The CDR3 nucleotides read TGTGCCAGCAGTTTGGGACCTAGCAATCAGCCCCAGCATTTT. It specifies CASSLGPSNQPQHF.

This chain joins TRBV7-2 and TRBJ2-4, with TRBD1 as a possible D gene (6 bases). Germline lookup yields CDR1 SGHTA and CDR2 FQGNSA. V dropped 5 bases and J dropped 1 base, with 15 bases sitting between them. The CDR3 runs to 16 residues. The CDR3 coding sequence is TGTGCCAGCAGCCTAGGCAGGGGTGGGGCCAAAAACATTCAGTACTTC. Protein: CASSLGRGGAKNIQYF.

The chain joins TRBV6-2 or TRBV6-3 to TRBJ2-1; TRBD2 matches at 9 bases. This CDR3 has 15 residues. Germline V gene data show CDR1 as MNHEY and CDR2 as SVGEGT. V was clipped by 3 bases and J by 10 bases; unmatched bases: 10. In DNA form, the CDR3 reads TGTGCCAGCAGTTATATCCGCGGGAGGGGGGCCGAGCAGTTCTTC. It specifies CASSYIRGRGAEQFF.

J is TRBJ2-3 and V is TRBV5-4; D gene uncertain. V was shortened by 4 bases and J by 5 bases, with 17 bases between the two germline ends. Germline V gene lookup returns CDR1 SGHNT and CDR2 YYREEE (reference sequence). The CDR3 is 15 residues long. CDR3 nucleotide sequence: TGTGCCAGCAGCCCCGAGGCCTCTCTAGGAGATACGCAGTATTTT. Its translation is CASSPEASLGDTQYF.

This chain links TRBV10-3 with TRBJ1-3; TRBD1 agrees at 8 bases. The CDR3 consists of 16 residues. J gave up 2 bases and V 4 bases, and 7 bases lay outside the gene matches. From germline, CDR1 is ENHRY and CDR2 SYGVKD. The CDR3, as DNA: TGTGCCATCAGTGGGACAGGGTATCCCACTGGAAACACCATATATTTT. Protein product: CAISGTGYPTGNTIYF.

The rearrangement joins TRBV20-1 to TRBJ2-1, with a weak D call TRBD2 (5 bases). The germline gives CDR1 DFQATT, CDR2 SNEGSKA (reference sequence). V was clipped by 7 bases and J by 5 bases, with 9 bases between them. The CDR3 is 11 amino acids. The CDR3 region has the DNA TGCAGTGGGCGGGTCCACAATGAGCAGTTCTTC. This encodes CSGRVHNEQFF.

The V gene is TRBV6-5, the J gene TRBJ1-2, with D perhaps TRBD1 (5 bases). Trimming left V 0 bases short and J 4 bases short, with 12 bases between. Germline V gene sequence: CDR1 MNHEY, CDR2 SVGAGI. The CDR3 consists of 15 residues. The DNA for the CDR3 is TGTGCCAGCAGTTACTCCGACAGAGGGTCCTATGGCTACACCTTC. This encodes CASSYSDRGSYGYTF.

This clone was seen just once. Other nucleotide sequences in the sample specify the same CDR3. The chain is built from TRBV28 and TRBJ1-1; D is uncertain. This CDR3 has 13 amino acids. Per the germline V gene, CDR1 is MDHEN and CDR2 is SYDVKM. The germline V and J ends were trimmed by 5 bases and 1 base, with 8 bases remaining between them. In DNA form, the CDR3 reads TGTGCCAGCAGTCCTCCCCGGAACACTGAAGCTTTCTTT. Its translation: CASSPPRNTEAFF.

This sequence joins TRBV6-5 and TRBJ2-5; the match to TRBD2 covers 9 bases. The CDR3 loop spans 13 amino acids. Trimming took 6 bases from V and 3 from J; bases not matched to a gene: 2. The germline V gene encodes CDR1 MNHEY and CDR2 SVGAGI. This chain's CDR3 is CASSRLAEETQYF. DNA for the CDR3: TGTGCCAGCAGCCGACTAGCGGAAGAGACCCAGTACTTC.

The CDR3 protein is CASSRPGAGGFNEQFF. CDR3 coding DNA: TGCGCCAGCAGCCGACCCGGCGCGGGAGGCTTCAATGAGCAGTTCTTC. The chain links TRBV4-3 to TRBJ2-1, with 8 positions matching TRBD2. The CDR3 is 16 amino acids. Per the germline V gene, CDR1 is LGHNA and CDR2 is YSLEER. The V segment lost 4 bases and the J segment 6 bases; nucleotides outside the gene matches: 11.

The chain joins TRBV9 to TRBJ2-5, with TRBD2 identical over 7 bases. The V and J ends lost 0 bases and 4 bases, in that order; junction bases with no gene match: 3. The CDR3 contains 14 residues. Per germline, CDR1 SGDLS and CDR2 YYNGEE. The CDR3 coding sequence is TGTGCCAGCAGCGTAGGAGCGGGACGAGAGACCCAGTACTTC. Translated: CASSVGAGRETQYF.

This clone was found a few times. The chain joins TRBV28 to TRBJ1-1; D unclear. Trimming removed 2 bases from V and 0 bases from J, with 4 bases in between. This CDR3 comprises 13 residues. The germline gives CDR1 MDHEN, CDR2 SYDVKM. This CDR3 is CASSLGVNTEAFF. DNA of the CDR3: TGTGCCAGCAGTTTAGGGGTGAACACTGAAGCTTTCTTT.